This T cell receptor (beta chain) was identified in a study of graft-versus-host responses after intestinal transplantation. Libraries were prepared by immunoSEQ multiplex PCR; TCRdb keeps only in-frame clonotypes and omits some of them. The sample lists 75,000 to 100,000 clones; over 75% were seen once. V was pared by 4 bases and J by 1 base, with 11 bases between. In germline, CDR1 is SGHVS, CDR2 FNYEAQ. The CDR3 contains 14 residues. This rearrangement joins TRBV7-6 to TRBJ2-7, with D maybe TRBD1 (6 bases). This receptor was identified in a human patient who received an intestinal transplant, so some T cells may come from the graft donor. Sequencing was performed on PBMCs, taken around 450 days after intestinal transplant. This CDR3 reads CASSSRDKSYEQYF. The CDR3, as DNA: TGTGCCAGCAGCTCGAGGGACAAGTCCTACGAGCAGTACTTC.